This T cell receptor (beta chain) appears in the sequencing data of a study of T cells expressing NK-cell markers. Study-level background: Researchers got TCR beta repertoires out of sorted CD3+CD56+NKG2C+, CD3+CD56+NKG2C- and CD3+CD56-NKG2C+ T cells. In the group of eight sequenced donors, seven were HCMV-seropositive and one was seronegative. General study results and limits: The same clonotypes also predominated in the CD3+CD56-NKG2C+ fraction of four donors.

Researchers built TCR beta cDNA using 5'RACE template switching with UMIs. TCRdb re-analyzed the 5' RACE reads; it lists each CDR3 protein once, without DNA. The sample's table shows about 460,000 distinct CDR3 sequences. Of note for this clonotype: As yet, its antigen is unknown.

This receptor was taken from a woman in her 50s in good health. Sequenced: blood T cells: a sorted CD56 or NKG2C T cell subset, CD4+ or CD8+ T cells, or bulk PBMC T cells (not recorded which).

The CDR3 sequence is CATSVGGNQPQHF. The chain combines TRBV24-1 with TRBJ1-5; as DNA is missing, the TRBD1 call by TCRdb cannot be tested. Germline lookup yields CDR1 KGHDR and CDR2 SFDVKD. The CDR3 is 13 amino acids.